The T cell receptor beta chain described here comes from a study of CD8 T cells in Susac syndrome. Overall study findings and caveats: An acknowledgment was made by the study that its TCR sequencing and HLA analysis involved relatively few individuals.

Random hexamers were used to reverse transcribe roughly 0.45 to 1 ug of RNA. The method of amplification for TCR beta CDR3 was immunoSEQ multiplex PCR, covering 54 Vbeta and 13 Jbeta. TCRdb reprocessed the immunoSEQ multiplex PCR reads via MiXCR and lists one record per CDR3 protein. The sample includes about 210,000 distinct CDR3 sequences, about 95% seen only once; the top ten take approximately 0.094%. Healthy donors served as the controls. They were matched for age and sex. TEMRA cells were FACS-enriched, and CD8+ and CD4+ T cells were isolated negatively. To note about this clonotype: Its antigen is as yet unknown.

The germline CDR1 and CDR2 sequences are SQVTM and ANQGSEA. The germline V and J ends were trimmed by 5 bases and 5 bases, with 9 bases remaining between them. The length of the CDR3 is 11 residues. The specimen was CD4+ T cells from PBMCs. The sequence derives from a human donor in good health. The genes are TRBV29-1 and TRBJ1-1; a possible D gene is TRBD1 (5 bases). CDR3 residues: CSVWGETEAFF. CDR3 sequence (DNA): TGCAGCGTTTGGGGGGAAACTGAAGCTTTCTTT.